This T cell receptor beta chain originates from a study of blood T cell repertoires in COVID-19. In the study overall: Samples representing acute and convalescent COVID-19 were sourced from the United States, Italy and Spain.

Original analysis: How many nucleated cells were present was estimated from reference gene primer amplification. The repertoire was sequenced with immunoSEQ multiplex PCR; TCRdb's copy has only in-frame clones and lacks some. V and J calls plus clone size are reproduced from that table; the DNA served to infer D and trimming. The repertoire has 200,000 to 250,000 clones, around 90% of them found once; the top ten carry 1.5% to 2%. The participants were between roughly 18 and 89 years old and came from roughly 24 US areas. Recovered status in Cohort 3 required two negative PCRs, clearance, or symptom resolution. The receptor was isolated from a woman younger than 35 who had recovered from COVID-19. Sequenced sample: PBMCs or T cells enriched from blood (not recorded which).

For the CDR3, the DNA is TGCGCCAGCAGCATACAAGGACAGGGCACTGAAGCTTTCTTT. Translated, it gives CASSIQGQGTEAFF. V and J are TRBV5-1 and TRBJ1-1, with 8 bases matching TRBD1. Looked up from germline, CDR1 is SGHRS and CDR2 is YFSETQ. CDR3 length: 14 amino acids. Germline trimming cut 4 bases from V and 4 bases from J; bases unmatched to any gene: 6.